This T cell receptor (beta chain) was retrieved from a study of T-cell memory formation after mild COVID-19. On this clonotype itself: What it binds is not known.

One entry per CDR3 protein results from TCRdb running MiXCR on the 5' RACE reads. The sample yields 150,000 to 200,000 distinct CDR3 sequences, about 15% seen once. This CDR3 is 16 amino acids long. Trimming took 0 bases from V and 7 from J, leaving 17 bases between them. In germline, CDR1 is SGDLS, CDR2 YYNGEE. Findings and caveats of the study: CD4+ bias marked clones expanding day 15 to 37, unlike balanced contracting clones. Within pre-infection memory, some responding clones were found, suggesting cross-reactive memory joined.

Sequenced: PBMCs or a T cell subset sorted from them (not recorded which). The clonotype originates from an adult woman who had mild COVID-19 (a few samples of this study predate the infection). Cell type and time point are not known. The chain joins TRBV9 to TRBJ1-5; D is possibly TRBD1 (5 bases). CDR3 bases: TGTGCCAGCAGCGTAGGCCTCGGGGCTTTAGGGCAGCCCCAGCATTTT. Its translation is CASSVGLGALGQPQHF.